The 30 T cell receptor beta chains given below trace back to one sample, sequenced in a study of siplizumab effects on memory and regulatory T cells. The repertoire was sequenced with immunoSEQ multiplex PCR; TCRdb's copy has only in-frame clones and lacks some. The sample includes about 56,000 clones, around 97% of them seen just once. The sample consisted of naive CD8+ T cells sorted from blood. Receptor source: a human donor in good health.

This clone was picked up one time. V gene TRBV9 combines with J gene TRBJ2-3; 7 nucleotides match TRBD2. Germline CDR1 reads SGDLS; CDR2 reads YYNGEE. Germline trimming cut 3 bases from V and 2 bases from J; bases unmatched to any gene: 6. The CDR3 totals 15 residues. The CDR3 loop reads CASSDGGSSTDTQYF. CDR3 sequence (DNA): TGTGCCAGCAGCGATGGCGGGAGCTCCACAGATACGCAGTATTTT.

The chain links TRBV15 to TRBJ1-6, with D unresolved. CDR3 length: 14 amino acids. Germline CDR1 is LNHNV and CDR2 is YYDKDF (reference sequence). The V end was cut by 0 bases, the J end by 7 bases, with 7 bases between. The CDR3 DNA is TGTGCCACCAGCAGAGATCAAGAAAATTCACCCCTCCACTTT. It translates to CATSRDQENSPLHF.

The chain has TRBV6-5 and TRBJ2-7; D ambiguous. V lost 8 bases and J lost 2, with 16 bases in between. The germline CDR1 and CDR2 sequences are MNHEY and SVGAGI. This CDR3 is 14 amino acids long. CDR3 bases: TGTGCCAGCCACGGCCTGACTCAAACCTACGAGCAGTACTTC. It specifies CASHGLTQTYEQYF.

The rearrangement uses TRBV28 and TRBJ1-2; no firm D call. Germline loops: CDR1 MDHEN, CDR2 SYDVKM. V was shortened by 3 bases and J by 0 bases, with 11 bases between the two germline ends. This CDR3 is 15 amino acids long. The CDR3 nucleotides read TGTGCCAGCAGTTTTGGAGGCCTAACTAACTATGGCTACACCTTC. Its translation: CASSFGGLTNYGYTF.

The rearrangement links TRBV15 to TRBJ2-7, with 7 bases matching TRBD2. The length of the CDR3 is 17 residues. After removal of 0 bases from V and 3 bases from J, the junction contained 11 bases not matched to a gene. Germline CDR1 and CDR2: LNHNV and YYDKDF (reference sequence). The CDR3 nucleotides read TGTGCCACCAGCAGAGATCTGGCGGGGACTACCATCTACGAGCAGTACTTC. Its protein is CATSRDLAGTTIYEQYF.

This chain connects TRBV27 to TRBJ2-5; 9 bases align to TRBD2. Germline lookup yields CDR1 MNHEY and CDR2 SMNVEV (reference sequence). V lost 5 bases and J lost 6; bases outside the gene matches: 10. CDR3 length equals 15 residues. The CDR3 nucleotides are TGTGCCAGCAGTATGCGACTAGCGGTTAGTAAGACCCAGTACTTC. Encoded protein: CASSMRLAVSKTQYF.

CDR3 nucleotide sequence: TGTGCCAGCAGTTTATCAAGATTCTACGAGCAGTACTTC. This encodes CASSLSRFYEQYF. The chain combines TRBV28 with TRBJ2-7; D gene unclear. The CDR3 contains 13 residues. V was shortened by 1 base and J by 3 bases, with 7 bases between the two germline ends. Germline assignment: CDR1 MDHEN and CDR2 SYDVKM.

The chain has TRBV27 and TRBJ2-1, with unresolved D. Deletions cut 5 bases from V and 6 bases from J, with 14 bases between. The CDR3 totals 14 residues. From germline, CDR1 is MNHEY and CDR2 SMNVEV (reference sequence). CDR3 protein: CASSTDTRGNEQFF. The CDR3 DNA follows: TGTGCCAGCAGTACCGACACCCGAGGCAATGAGCAGTTCTTC.

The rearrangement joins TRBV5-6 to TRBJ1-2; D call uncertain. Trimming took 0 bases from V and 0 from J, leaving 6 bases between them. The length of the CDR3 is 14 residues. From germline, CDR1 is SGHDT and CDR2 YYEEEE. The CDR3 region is CASSLEAANYGYTF. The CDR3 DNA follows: TGTGCCAGCAGCTTGGAGGCGGCTAACTATGGCTACACCTTC.

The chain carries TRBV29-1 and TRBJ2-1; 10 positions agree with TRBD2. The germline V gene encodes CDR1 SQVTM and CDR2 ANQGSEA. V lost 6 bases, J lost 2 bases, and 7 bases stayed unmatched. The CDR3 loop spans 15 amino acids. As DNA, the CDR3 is TGCAGCGTCCAAAGGACTAGCGGAACCTACAATGAGCAGTTCTTC. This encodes CSVQRTSGTYNEQFF.

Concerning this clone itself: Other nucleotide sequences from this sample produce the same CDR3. The CDR3 DNA sequence: TGTGCCAGCAGCTTAGGGGCATACGAGCAGTACTTC. It codes for CASSLGAYEQYF. V is TRBV7-9 and J is TRBJ2-7; D unclear. V lost 1 base to trimming and J lost 4 bases, with 5 bases between them. The germline V gene has CDR1 SEHNR and CDR2 FQNEAQ (reference sequence). The CDR3 length is 12 residues.

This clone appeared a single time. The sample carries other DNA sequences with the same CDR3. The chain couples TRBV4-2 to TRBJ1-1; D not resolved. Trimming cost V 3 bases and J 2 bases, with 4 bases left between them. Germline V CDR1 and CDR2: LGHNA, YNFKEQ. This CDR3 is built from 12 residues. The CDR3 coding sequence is TGTGCCAGCAGCCAGGGAAACACTGAAGCTTTCTTT. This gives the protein CASSQGNTEAFF.

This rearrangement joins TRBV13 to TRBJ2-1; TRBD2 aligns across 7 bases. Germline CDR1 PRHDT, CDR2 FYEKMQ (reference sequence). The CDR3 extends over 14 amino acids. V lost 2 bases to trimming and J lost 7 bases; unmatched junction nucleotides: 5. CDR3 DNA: TGTGCCAGCAGCTTAAGCGGGGCTCAGAATGAGCAGTTCTTC. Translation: CASSLSGAQNEQFF.

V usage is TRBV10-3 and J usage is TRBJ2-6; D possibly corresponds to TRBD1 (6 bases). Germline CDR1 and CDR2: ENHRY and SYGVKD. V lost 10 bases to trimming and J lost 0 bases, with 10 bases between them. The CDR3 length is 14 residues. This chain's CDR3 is CATIRGSGANVLTF. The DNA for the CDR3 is TGTGCCACAATCAGGGGCTCTGGGGCCAACGTCCTGACTTTC.

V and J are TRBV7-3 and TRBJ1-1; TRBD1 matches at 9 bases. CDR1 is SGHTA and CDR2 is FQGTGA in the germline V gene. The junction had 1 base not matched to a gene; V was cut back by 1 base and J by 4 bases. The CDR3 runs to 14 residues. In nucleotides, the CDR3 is TGTGCCAGCAGCTTAATGGGACAGGGCACTGAAGCTTTCTTT. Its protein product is CASSLMGQGTEAFF.

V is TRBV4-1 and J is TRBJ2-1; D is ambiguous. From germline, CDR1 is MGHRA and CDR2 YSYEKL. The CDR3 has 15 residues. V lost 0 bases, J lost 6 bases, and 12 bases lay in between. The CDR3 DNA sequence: TGCGCCAGCAGCCAAGAAAGCCCCAGCGTCAATGAGCAGTTCTTC. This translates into CASSQESPSVNEQFF.

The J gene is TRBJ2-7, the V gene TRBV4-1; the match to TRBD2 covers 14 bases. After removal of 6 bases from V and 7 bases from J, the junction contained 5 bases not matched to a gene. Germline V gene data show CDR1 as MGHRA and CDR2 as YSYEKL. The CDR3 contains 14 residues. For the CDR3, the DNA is TGCGCCAGCAGTGCCGGACTAGCGGGAGGTGAGCAGTACTTC. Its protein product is CASSAGLAGGEQYF.

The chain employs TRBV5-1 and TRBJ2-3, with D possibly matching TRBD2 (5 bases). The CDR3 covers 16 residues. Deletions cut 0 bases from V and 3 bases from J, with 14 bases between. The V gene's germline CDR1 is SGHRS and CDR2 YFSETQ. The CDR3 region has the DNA TGCGCCAGCAGCTTGGTAGGTCTAGCTCCGACAGATACGCAGTATTTT. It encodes CASSLVGLAPTDTQYF.

Here the CDR3 reads CASSPKDRAFYEQYF. CDR3 bases: TGTGCCAGCAGCCCAAAGGACAGGGCTTTCTACGAGCAGTACTTC. V usage is TRBV7-9 and J usage is TRBJ2-7; 8 bases fit TRBD1. V lost 5 bases and J lost 3; bases outside the gene matches: 9. This CDR3 has 15 residues. Germline loops: CDR1 SEHNR, CDR2 FQNEAQ (reference sequence).

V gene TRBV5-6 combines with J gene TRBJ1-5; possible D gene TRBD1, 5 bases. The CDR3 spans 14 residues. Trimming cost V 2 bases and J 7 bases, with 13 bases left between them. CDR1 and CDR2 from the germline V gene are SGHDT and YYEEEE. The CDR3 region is CASSFGGVGQPQHF. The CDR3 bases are TGTGCCAGCAGCTTTGGGGGAGTGGGCCAGCCCCAGCATTTT.

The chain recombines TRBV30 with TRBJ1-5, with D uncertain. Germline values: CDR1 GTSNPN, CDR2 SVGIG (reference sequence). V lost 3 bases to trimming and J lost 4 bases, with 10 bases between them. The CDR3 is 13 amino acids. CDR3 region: CAWRSAQNQPQHF. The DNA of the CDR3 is TGTGCCTGGAGGTCGGCGCAGAATCAGCCCCAGCATTTT.

The CDR3 region is CASISGYEQYF. CDR3 DNA: TGTGCCAGCATTAGCGGATACGAGCAGTACTTC. This chain connects TRBV27 to TRBJ2-7; D may be TRBD2 (6 bases). The V end lost 7 bases, the J end lost 4 bases, and 8 bases lay between the germline ends. Germline V gene data show CDR1 as MNHEY and CDR2 as SMNVEV (reference sequence). The CDR3 extends over 11 amino acids.

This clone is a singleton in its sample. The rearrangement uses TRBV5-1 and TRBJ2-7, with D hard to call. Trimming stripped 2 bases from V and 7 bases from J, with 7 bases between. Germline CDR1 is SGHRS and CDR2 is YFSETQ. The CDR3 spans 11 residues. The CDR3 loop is CASSFRQEQYF. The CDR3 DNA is TGCGCCAGCAGCTTTCGCCAGGAGCAGTACTTC.

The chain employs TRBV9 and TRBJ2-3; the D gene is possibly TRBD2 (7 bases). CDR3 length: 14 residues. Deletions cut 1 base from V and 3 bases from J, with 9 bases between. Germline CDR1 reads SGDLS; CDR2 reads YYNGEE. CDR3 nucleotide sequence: TGTGCCAGCAGCGTAAGGGGGGGGACAGATACGCAGTATTTT. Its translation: CASSVRGGTDTQYF.

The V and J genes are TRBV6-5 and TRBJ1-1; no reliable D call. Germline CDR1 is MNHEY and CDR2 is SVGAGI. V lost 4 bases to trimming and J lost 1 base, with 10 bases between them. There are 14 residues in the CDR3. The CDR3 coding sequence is TGTGCCAGCAGTTCGTCGGATCAGAACACTGAAGCTTTCTTT. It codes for CASSSSDQNTEAFF.

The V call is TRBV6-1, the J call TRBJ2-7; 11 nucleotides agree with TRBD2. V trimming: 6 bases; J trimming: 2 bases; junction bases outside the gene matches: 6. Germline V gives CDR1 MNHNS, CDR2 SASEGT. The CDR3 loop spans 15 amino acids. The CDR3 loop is CASSPLAGGTYEQYF. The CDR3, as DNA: TGTGCCAGCAGCCCTCTAGCGGGAGGAACCTACGAGCAGTACTTC.

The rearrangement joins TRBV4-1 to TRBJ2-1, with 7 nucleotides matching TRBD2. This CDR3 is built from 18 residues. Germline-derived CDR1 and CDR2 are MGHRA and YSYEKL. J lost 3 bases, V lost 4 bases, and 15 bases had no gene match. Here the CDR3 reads CASSRKPDLSGLYNEQFF. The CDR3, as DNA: TGCGCCAGCAGCCGGAAACCAGACCTTAGCGGGCTCTACAATGAGCAGTTCTTC.

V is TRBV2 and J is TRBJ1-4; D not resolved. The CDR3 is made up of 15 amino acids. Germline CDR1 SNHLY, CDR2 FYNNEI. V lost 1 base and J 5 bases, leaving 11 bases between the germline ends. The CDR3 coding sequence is TGTGCCAGCAGTGAAGATCCTGATCCGAATGAAAAACTGTTTTTT. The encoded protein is CASSEDPDPNEKLFF.

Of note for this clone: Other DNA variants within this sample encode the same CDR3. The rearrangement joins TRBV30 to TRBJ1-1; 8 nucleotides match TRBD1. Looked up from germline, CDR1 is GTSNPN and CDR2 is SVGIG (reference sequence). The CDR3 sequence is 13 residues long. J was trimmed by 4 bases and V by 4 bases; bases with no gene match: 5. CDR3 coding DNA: TGTGCCTGGAATCAGGGGGCTGGCACTGAAGCTTTCTTT. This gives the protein CAWNQGAGTEAFF. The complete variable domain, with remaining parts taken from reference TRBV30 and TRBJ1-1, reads SQTIHQWPATLVQPVGSPLSLECTVEGTSNPNLYWYRQAAGRGLQLLFYSVGIGQISSEVPQNLSASRPQDRQFILSSKKLLLSDSGFYLCAWNQGAGTEAFFGQGTRLTVV.

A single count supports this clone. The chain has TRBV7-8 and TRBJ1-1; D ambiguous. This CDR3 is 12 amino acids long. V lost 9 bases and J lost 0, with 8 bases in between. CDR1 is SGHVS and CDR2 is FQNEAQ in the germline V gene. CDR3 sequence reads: CASSSVNTEAFF. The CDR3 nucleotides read TGTGCCAGTTCGTCAGTGAACACTGAAGCTTTCTTT.